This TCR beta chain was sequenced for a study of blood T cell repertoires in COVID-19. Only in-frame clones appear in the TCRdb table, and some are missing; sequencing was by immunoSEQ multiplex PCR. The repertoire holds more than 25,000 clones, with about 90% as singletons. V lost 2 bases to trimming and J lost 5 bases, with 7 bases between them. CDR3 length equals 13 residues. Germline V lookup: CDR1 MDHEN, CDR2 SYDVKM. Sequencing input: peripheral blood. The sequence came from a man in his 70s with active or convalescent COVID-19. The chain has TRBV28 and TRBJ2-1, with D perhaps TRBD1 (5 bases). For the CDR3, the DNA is TGTGCCAGCAGTTTAGACAGTAACAATGAGCAGTTCTTC. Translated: CASSLDSNNEQFF.